The T cell receptor beta chain under discussion was sequenced for a study of blood T cell repertoires in COVID-19. Turning to the study itself: From the United States, Italy and Spain came samples of acute and convalescent COVID-19. T cells, B-cell-depleted T cells, or PBMCs provided the cDNA or gDNA that served as material.

Methods used by the authors: Scientists estimated how many nucleated cells there were by amplifying reference gene primers. Here immunoSEQ multiplex PCR was the method, and the copy in TCRdb shows in-frame clones only, minus some. The DNA was the basis for D and trimming; V, J and clone size are from that table. Among about 270,000 clones listed, more than 75% were seen once. The CDR3 runs 14 residues. Trimming took 4 bases from V and 4 from J; bases not matched to a gene: 6. The V gene's germline CDR1 is LNHDA and CDR2 SQIVND (reference sequence). This TCR derives from a man aged 35-49 years with active or convalescent COVID-19. The chain has TRBV19 and TRBJ2-5; 7 positions match TRBD2. Sequencing was done on a sample of peripheral blood. Here the CDR3 reads CASSRGGESETQYF. In DNA, the CDR3 is TGTGCCAGTAGTAGGGGGGGAGAGTCAGAGACCCAGTACTTC.